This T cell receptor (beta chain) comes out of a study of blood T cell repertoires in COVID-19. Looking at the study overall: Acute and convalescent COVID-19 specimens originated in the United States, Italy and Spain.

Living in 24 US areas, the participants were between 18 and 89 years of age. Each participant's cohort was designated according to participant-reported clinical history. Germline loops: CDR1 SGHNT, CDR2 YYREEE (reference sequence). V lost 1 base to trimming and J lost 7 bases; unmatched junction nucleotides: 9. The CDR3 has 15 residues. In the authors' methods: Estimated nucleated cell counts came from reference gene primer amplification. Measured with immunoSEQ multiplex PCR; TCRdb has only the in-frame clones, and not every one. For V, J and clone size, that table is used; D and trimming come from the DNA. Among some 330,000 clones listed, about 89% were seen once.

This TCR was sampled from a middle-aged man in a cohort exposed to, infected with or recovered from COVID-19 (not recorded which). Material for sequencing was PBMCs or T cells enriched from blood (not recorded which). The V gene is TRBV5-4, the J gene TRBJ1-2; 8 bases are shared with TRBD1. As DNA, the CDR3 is TGTGCCAGCAGCTTGTCCCTAGACAGGGGCATTGGCTACACCTTC. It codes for CASSLSLDRGIGYTF. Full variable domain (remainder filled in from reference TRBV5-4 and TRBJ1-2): ETGVTQSPTHLIKTRGQQVTLRCSSQSGHNTVSWYQQALGQGPQFIFQYYREEENGRGNFPPRFSGLQFPNYSSELNVNALELDDSALYLCASSLSLDRGIGYTFGSGTRLTVV.